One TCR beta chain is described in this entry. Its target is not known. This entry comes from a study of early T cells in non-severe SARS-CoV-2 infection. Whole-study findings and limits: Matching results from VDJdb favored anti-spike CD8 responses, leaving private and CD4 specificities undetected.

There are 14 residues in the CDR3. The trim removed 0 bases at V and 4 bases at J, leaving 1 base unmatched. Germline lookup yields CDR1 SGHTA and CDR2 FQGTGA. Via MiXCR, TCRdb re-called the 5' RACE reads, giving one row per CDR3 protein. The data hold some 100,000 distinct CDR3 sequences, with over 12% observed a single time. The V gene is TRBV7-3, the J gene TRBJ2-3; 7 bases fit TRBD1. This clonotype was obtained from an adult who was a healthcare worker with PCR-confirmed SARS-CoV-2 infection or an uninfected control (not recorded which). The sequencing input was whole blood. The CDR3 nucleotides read TGTGCCAGCAGCTTAACAGGGGGCGCAGATACGCAGTATTTT. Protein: CASSLTGGADTQYF.